This entry lists 3 T cell receptor beta chains sequenced from one sample in a study of radiation and T cells in renal cell carcinoma. Time point reported: blood 2 weeks post-SBRT. Specified treatment: 15 Gy SBRT to primary tumor, nephrectomy 4 weeks later. Sequencing used immunoSEQ multiplex PCR; TCRdb keeps in-frame clones, though not all of them. In the table there are about 60,000 clones, around 81% of which are singletons. The specimen comprised blood, sampled from a patient whose treatment included radiotherapy and nephrectomy. The receptors here all came from a man aged 55 to 70 with renal cell carcinoma.

This sequence joins TRBV10-3 and TRBJ1-4; no definite D call. V was pared by 4 bases and J by 5 bases, with 8 bases between. The V gene's germline CDR1 is ENHRY and CDR2 SYGVKD. The CDR3 contains 13 residues. The CDR3 bases are TGTGCCATCAGTGTCGGAGGAAATGAAAAACTGTTTTTT. Its protein is CAISVGGNEKLFF.

V gene TRBV28 combines with J gene TRBJ2-3; TRBD1 agrees at 7 bases. J was trimmed by 0 bases and V by 2 bases; bases with no gene match: 5. Germline CDR1 reads MDHEN; CDR2 reads SYDVKM. CDR3 length: 16 residues. CDR3 residues: CASSLTTGYSTDTQYF. The CDR3 region has the DNA TGTGCCAGCAGTTTAACGACAGGGTACAGCACAGATACGCAGTATTTT.

The V and J genes are TRBV6-5 and TRBJ1-1, with TRBD1 matching 9 bases. The germline gives CDR1 MNHEY, CDR2 SVGAGI. The CDR3 loop spans 14 amino acids. J lost 1 base, V lost 5 bases, and 2 bases had no gene match. CDR3 sequence reads: CASSRDRENTEAFF. The DNA for the CDR3 is TGTGCCAGCAGTCGGGACAGGGAGAACACTGAAGCTTTCTTT.